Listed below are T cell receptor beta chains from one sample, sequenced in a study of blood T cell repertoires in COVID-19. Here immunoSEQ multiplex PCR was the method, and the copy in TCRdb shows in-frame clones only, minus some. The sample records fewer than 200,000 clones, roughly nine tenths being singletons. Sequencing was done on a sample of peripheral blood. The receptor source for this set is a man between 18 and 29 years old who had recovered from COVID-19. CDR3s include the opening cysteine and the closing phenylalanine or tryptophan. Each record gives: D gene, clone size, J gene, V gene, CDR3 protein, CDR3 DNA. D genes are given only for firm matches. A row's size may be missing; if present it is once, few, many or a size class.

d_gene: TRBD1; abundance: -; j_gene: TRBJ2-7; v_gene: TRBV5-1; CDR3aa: CASSPRQGVGEQYF; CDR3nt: TGCGCCAGCAGCCCCCGACAGGGGGTCGGTGAGCAGTACTTC
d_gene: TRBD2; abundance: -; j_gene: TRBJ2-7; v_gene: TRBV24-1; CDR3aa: CATSDAGLAGVDEQYF; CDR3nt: TGTGCCACCAGTGACGCGGGACTAGCGGGAGTAGATGAGCAGTACTTC
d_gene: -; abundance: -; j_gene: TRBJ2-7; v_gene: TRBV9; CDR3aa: CASSPRTTAYEQYF; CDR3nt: TGTGCCAGCAGCCCCCGGACTACCGCCTACGAGCAGTACTTC
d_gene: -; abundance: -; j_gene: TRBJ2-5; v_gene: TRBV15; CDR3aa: CATSRDQRQETQYF; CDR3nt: TGTGCCACCAGCAGAGATCAGCGCCAAGAGACCCAGTACTTC
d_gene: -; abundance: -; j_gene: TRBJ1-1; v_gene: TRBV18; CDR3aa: CASSPSQGSSEAFF; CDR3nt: TGTGCCAGCTCACCCTCGCAGGGTTCGAGCGAAGCTTTCTTT
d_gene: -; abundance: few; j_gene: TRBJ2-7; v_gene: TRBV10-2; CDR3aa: CASTGGGVVYEQYF; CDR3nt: TGCGCCAGCACCGGAGGAGGGGTTGTCTACGAGCAGTACTTC
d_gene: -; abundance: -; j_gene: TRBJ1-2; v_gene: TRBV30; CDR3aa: CAWGAGTYGYTF; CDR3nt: TGTGCCTGGGGCGCGGGTACCTATGGCTACACCTTC
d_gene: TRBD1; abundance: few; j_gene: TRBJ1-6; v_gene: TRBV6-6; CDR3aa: CASSRPRQGNNSPLHF; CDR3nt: TGTGCCAGCAGTCGACCTCGACAGGGCAATAATTCACCCCTCCACTTT
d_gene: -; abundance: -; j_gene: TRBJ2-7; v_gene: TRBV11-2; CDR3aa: CASSLDRSLEQYF; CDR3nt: TGTGCCAGCAGCTTAGATCGGTCCCTCGAGCAGTACTTC
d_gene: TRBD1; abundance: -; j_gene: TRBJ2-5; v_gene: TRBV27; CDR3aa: CASSLESGGTTTHRTQYF; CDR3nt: TGTGCCAGCAGTTTGGAGTCAGGGGGCACAACTACTCATCGGACCCAGTACTTC
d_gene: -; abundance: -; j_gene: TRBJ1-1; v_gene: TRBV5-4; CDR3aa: CASSVGGRVNTEAFF; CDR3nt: TGTGCCAGCAGCGTGGGGGGCAGGGTGAACACTGAAGCTTTCTTT
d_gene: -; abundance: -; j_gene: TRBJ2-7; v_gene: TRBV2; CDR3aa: CASRVGAPEQYF; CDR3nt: TGTGCCAGCAGGGTAGGGGCGCCTGAGCAGTACTTC
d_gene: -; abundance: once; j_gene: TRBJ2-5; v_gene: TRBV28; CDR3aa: CASSSSGVRETQYF; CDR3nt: TGTGCCAGCAGTTCCTCAGGGGTCCGAGAGACCCAGTACTTC
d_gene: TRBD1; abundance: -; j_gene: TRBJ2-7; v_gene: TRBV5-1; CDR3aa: CASSLGQGFSYEQYF; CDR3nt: TGCGCCAGCAGCCTTGGACAGGGGTTCTCCTACGAGCAGTACTTC
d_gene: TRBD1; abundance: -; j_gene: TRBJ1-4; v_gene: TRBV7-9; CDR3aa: CASSLKGQGSEKLFF; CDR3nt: TGTGCCAGCAGCTTAAAGGGACAGGGGAGTGAAAAACTGTTTTTT
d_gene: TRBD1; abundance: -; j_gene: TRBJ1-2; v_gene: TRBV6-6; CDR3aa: CASSFQDRASNYGYTF; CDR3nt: TGTGCCAGCAGTTTCCAAGACAGGGCAAGTAACTATGGCTACACCTTC
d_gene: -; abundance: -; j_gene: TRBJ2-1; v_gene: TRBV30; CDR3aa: CAWRYGSWDEQFF; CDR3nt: TGTGCCTGGAGGTACGGGAGCTGGGATGAGCAGTTCTTC
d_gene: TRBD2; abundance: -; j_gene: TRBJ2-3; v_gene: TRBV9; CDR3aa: CASDLAGSYTDTQYF; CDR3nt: TGTGCCAGCGACTTAGCGGGAAGCTACACAGATACGCAGTATTTT
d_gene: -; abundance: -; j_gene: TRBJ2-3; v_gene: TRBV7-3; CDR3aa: CASSPTPSDTQYF; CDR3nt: TGTGCCAGCAGCCCCACCCCGAGTGATACGCAGTATTTT
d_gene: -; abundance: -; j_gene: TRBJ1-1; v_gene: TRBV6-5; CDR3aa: CASSYSGGRTEAFF; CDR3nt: TGTGCCAGCAGTTACTCGGGTGGGAGAACTGAAGCTTTCTTT
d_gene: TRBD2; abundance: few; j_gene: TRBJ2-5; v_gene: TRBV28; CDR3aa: CASSFQRAGGPRQETQYF; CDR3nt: TGTGCCAGCAGTTTCCAAAGAGCGGGAGGCCCCAGACAAGAGACCCAGTACTTC
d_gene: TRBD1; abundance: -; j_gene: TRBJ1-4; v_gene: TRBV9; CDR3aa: CASSPTGQGNEKLFF; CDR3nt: TGTGCCAGCAGCCCTACGGGACAGGGGAATGAAAAACTGTTTTTT